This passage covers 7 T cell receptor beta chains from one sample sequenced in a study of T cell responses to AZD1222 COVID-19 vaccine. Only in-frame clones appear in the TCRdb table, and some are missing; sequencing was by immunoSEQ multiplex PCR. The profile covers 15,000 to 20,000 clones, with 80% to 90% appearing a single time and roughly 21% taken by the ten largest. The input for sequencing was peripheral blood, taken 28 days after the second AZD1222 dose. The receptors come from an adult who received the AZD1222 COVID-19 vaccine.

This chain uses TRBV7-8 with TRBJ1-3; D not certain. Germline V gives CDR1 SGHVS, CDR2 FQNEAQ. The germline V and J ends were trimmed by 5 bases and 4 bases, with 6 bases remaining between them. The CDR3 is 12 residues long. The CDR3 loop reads CASSPGGNTIYF. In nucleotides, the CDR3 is TGTGCCAGCAGCCCGGGGGGAAACACCATATATTTT.

CDR3 residues: CASSYTDRDEQFF. The CDR3 nucleotides read TGTGCCAGCAGTTACACTGACCGGGATGAGCAGTTCTTC. The chain has TRBV6-2 or TRBV6-3 and TRBJ2-1; no reliable D call. This CDR3 spans 13 amino acids. Germline CDR1 is MNHEY and CDR2 is SVGEGT. V lost 2 bases and J lost 8, with 10 bases in between.

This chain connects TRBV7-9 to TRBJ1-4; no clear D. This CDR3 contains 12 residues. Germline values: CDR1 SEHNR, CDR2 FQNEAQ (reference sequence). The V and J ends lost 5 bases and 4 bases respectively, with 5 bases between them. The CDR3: CASSGINEKLFF. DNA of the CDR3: TGTGCCAGCAGCGGGATTAATGAAAAACTGTTTTTT.

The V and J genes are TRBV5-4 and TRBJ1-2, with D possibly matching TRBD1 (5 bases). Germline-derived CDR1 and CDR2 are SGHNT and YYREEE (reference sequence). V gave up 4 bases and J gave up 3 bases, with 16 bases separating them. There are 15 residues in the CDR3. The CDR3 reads CASSHRTYGDYGYTF. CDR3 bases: TGTGCCAGCAGCCACCGGACATACGGTGACTATGGCTACACCTTC.

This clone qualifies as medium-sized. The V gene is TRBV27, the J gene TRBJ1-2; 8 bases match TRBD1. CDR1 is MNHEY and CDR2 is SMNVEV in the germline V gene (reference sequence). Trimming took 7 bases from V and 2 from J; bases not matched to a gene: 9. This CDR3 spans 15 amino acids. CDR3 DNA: TGTGCCAGCACCCTGGTTCAGGGGGCGAACTATGGCTACACCTTC. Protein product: CASTLVQGANYGYTF.

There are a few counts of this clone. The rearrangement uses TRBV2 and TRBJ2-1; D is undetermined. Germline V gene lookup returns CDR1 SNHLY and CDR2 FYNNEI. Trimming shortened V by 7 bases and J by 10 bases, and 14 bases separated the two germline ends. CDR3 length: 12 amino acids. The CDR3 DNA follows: TGTGCCAGCAACCCGGACGGCTCGGAGCAGTTCTTC. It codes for CASNPDGSEQFF.

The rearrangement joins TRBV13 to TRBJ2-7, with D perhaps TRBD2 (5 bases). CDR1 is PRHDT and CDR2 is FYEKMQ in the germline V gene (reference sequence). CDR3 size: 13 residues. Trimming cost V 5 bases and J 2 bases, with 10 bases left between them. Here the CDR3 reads CASSRGPTYEQYF. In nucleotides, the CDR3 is TGTGCCAGCAGCCGAGGGCCCACCTACGAGCAGTACTTC.